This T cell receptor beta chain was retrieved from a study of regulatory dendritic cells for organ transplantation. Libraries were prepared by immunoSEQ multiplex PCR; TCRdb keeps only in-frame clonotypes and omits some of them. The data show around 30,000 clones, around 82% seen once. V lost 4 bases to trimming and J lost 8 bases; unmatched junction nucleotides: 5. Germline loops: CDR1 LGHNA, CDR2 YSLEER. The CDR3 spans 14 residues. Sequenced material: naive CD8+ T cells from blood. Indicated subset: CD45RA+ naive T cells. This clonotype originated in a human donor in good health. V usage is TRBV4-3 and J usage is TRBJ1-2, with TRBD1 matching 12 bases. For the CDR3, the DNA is TGCGCCAGCAGCCCCGGGACAGGGGGCCAGGGCTACACCTTC. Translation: CASSPGTGGQGYTF.